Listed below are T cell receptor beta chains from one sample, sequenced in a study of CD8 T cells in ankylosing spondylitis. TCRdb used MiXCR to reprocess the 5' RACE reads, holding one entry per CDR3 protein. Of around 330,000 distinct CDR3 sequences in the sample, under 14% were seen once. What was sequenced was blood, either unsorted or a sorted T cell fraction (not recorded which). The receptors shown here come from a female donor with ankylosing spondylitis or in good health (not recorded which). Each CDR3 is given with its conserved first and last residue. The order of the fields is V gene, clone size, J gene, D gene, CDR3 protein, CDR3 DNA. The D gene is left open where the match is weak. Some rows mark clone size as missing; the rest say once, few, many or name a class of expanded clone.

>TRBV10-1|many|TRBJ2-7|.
CASSADFGSEQYF
TGCGCCAGCAGTGCGGACTTTGGTAGCGAGCAGTACTTC
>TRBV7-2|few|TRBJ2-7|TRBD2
CASSFELAGEGEQYF
TGTGCCAGCAGCTTCGAACTAGCGGGAGAGGGCGAGCAGTACTTC
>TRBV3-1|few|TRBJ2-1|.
CASSQGWGEEQFF
TGTGCCAGCAGCCAGGGCTGGGGGGAAGAGCAGTTCTTC
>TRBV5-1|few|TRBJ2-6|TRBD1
CASSLDTGGAGANVLTF
TGCGCCAGCAGCTTGGATACAGGGGGCGCTGGGGCCAACGTCCTGACTTTC
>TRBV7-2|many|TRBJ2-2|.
CASSLFIDSTGELFF
TGTGCCAGCAGCTTATTTATCGATTCGACCGGGGAGCTGTTTTTT
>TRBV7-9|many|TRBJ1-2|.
CASRVQGGYGYTF
TGTGCCAGCAGAGTACAGGGAGGCTATGGCTACACCTTC
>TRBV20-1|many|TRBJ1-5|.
CSALGGAVSSNQPQHF
TGCAGTGCCCTAGGGGGGGCAGTTTCTAGCAATCAGCCCCAGCATTTT
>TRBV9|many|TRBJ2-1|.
CASSVSTYNEQFF
TGTGCCAGCAGCGTCTCCACCTACAATGAGCAGTTCTTC
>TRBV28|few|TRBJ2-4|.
CASSLDTAIAKNIQYF
TGTGCCAGCAGTCTCGACACCGCGATAGCCAAAAACATTCAGTACTTC
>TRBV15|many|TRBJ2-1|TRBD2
CATSRDQTSGRGSLFF
TGTGCCACCAGCAGAGATCAGACTAGCGGTAGGGGTTCCCTGTTCTTC
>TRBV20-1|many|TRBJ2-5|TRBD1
CSASGTGTGVSQETQYF
TGCAGTGCTTCCGGCACCGGGACAGGGGTCTCCCAAGAGACCCAGTACTTC
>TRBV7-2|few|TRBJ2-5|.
CASTLETTQYF
TGTGCCAGCACCCTTGAAACGACCCAGTACTTC
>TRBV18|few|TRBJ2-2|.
CASSPSSPRPYRELFF
TGTGCCAGCTCACCATCTAGTCCGAGACCTTACCGGGAGCTGTTTTTT
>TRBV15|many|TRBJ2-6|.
CATSRVRAPEVTGANVLTF
TGTGCCACCAGCAGAGTCCGGGCCCCAGAGGTAACTGGGGCCAACGTCCTGACTTTC
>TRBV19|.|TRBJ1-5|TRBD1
CASGTGWDPNQPQHF
TGTGCCAGTGGGACAGGCTGGGACCCGAATCAGCCCCAGCATTTT
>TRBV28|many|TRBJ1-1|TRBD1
CASSPGGQGYSEAFF
TGTGCCAGCAGTCCAGGGGGACAGGGTTACTCTGAAGCTTTCTTT
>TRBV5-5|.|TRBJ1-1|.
CAGSWGAGTEAFF
TGTGCCGGGAGTTGGGGGGCGGGTACTGAAGCTTTCTTT
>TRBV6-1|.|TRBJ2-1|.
CASRPYRVLSYNEQFF
TGTGCCAGCAGACCCTACAGGGTCCTTTCTTACAATGAGCAGTTCTTC
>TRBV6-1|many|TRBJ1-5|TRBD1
CASSPTGRVSNQPQHF
TGTGCCAGCAGTCCGACAGGGCGCGTCAGCAATCAGCCCCAGCATTTT
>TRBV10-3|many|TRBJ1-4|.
CATELGGANEKLFF
TGTGCCACCGAATTAGGGGGAGCTAATGAAAAACTGTTTTTT
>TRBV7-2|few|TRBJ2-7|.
CASSGRSSNEQYF
TGTGCCAGCAGCGGGAGGAGTTCCAACGAGCAGTACTTC
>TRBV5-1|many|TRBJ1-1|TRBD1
CASRENRGMNTEAFF
TGCGCCAGCAGGGAAAACAGGGGTATGAACACTGAAGCTTTCTTT
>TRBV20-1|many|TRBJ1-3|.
CSARAVTVGNTIYF
TGCAGTGCTAGAGCGGTGACAGTCGGAAACACCATATATTTT
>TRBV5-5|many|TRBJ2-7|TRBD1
CASSLTGGYEQYF
TGTGCCAGCAGCTTGACAGGGGGCTACGAGCAGTACTTC